This T cell receptor beta chain was sequenced for a study of blood T cell repertoires in COVID-19. TCRdb's table, derived via immunoSEQ multiplex PCR, lists solely in-frame clones and lacks some. The profile covers approximately 170,000 clones, with 80% to 85% appearing a single time and about a tenth taken by the ten largest. This CDR3 region has 13 residues. From germline, CDR1 is SGHTS and CDR2 YDEGEE. Deletions cut 4 bases from V and 8 bases from J, with 10 bases between. This clonotype was sampled from a man aged 65 to 85 with active or convalescent COVID-19. Specimen: peripheral blood. The chain employs TRBV5-8 and TRBJ1-6; D is undetermined. DNA of the CDR3: TGTGCCAGCAGCCACGGTCGGTATTCACCCCTCCACTTT. Translated: CASSHGRYSPLHF. Drawing the rest from reference TRBV5-8 and TRBJ1-6, the complete variable domain is EAGVTQSPTHLIKTRGQQATLRCSPISGHTSVYWYQQALGLGLQFLLWYDEGEERNRGNFPPRFSGRQFPNYSSELNVNALELEDSALYLCASSHGRYSPLHFGNGTRLTVT.